These 25 T cell receptor beta chains were sequenced from one sample in a study of cytomegalovirus exposure and HLA in healthy donors (dated by TCRdb to 2016 to 2017). The receptor library was made with the immunoSEQ multiplex PCR assay. A mixture of 60 forward primers for TCR Vbeta segments and 13 reverse primers for TCR Jbeta segments was used in the multiplex PCR. TCRdb carries this immuneACCESS record with in-frame sequences only. Its versions omit some clonotypes, under half of them owing to an unresolved V gene in the studies checked, with the rest unexplained. A total of 90,000 to 120,000 clones appear in this sample, 70% to 80% of them only once. Of the sample, around 5% falls within the top ten clones. Sequenced material: PBMCs. The source is a female donor in good health and CMV-seropositive.

V gene TRBV27 combines with J gene TRBJ2-1, with TRBD2 identical over 11 bases. This CDR3 contains 18 residues. V lost 0 bases to trimming and J lost 9 bases; unmatched junction nucleotides: 13. CDR1 is MNHEY, CDR2 SMNVEV, per germline (reference sequence). The CDR3 DNA sequence: TGTGCCAGCAGTTTATCCCCGGCACTAGCGGGAGTGAGTGGTGAGCAGTTCTTC. It is translated as CASSLSPALAGVSGEQFF.

This chain uses TRBV27 with TRBJ1-6, with 7 bases lining up with TRBD1. CDR3 length: 17 residues. V trimming: 5 bases; J trimming: 9 bases; junction bases outside the gene matches: 16. The germline V gene has CDR1 MNHEY and CDR2 SMNVEV (reference sequence). Here the CDR3 reads CASSPRDSWENRSPLHF. In DNA form, the CDR3 reads TGTGCCAGCAGTCCCCGGGACAGTTGGGAAAACCGTTCACCCCTCCACTTT.

In this sample, this clone turned up a few times. As DNA, the CDR3 is TGTGCCAGCAGCTTAAGCGGGGGAGCCCAAGAGACCCAGTACTTC. It encodes CASSLSGGAQETQYF. The chain employs TRBV4-2 and TRBJ2-5, with TRBD2 identical over 8 bases. J was trimmed by 1 base and V by 5 bases; bases with no gene match: 6. The length of the CDR3 is 15 residues. Germline loops: CDR1 LGHNA, CDR2 YNFKEQ.

J is TRBJ1-1 and V is TRBV7-2; D call uncertain. V lost 1 base and J 1 base, leaving 4 bases between the germline ends. Germline V gene lookup returns CDR1 SGHTA and CDR2 FQGNSA. CDR3 size: 13 residues. For the CDR3, the DNA is TGTGCCAGCAGCTTAGGGCAGAACACTGAAGCTTTCTTT. This gives the protein CASSLGQNTEAFF.

The CDR3 reads CASSLTGESYEQYF. CDR3 in DNA: TGCGCCAGCAGCTTGACAGGGGAATCCTACGAGCAGTACTTC. The chain has TRBV5-1 and TRBJ2-7; 7 bases match TRBD1. The junction had 2 bases not matched to a gene; V was cut back by 1 base and J by 1 base. Per germline, CDR1 SGHRS and CDR2 YFSETQ. The CDR3 consists of 14 residues.

This rearrangement joins TRBV5-5 to TRBJ2-7; D is perhaps TRBD2 (7 bases). This CDR3 comprises 16 residues. V lost 4 bases, J lost 1 base, and 18 bases lay in between. Germline V gene lookup returns CDR1 SGHKS and CDR2 YYEKEE (reference sequence). CDR3 protein: CASSGGRGALSYEQYF. The CDR3 DNA reads TGTGCCAGCAGCGGGGGACGGGGGGCCCTTTCCTACGAGCAGTACTTC.

The V and J genes are TRBV19 and TRBJ1-4; D not certain. This CDR3 region has 15 residues. Germline V gene data show CDR1 as LNHDA and CDR2 as SQIVND (reference sequence). The ends were cut back, 4 bases at V and 7 bases at J, with 16 bases in the middle. The CDR3 DNA sequence: TGTGCCAGTAGTAGATCGGGGATAAGGAGTGAAAAACTGTTTTTT. Amino acids: CASSRSGIRSEKLFF.

The chain uses TRBV6-5 and TRBJ2-2, with D uncertain. Germline V CDR1 and CDR2: MNHEY, SVGAGI. This CDR3 spans 15 amino acids. V was clipped by 5 bases and J by 2 bases, with 12 bases between them. The CDR3 here is CASSPSWRNTGELFF. DNA for the CDR3: TGTGCCAGCAGTCCCTCGTGGAGAAACACCGGGGAGCTGTTTTTT.

As to this clone: The junction shows a germline mismatch at one end, possibly a read error. The rearrangement uses TRBV5-1 and TRBJ2-7, with 12 bases that match TRBD2. This CDR3 spans 15 amino acids. CDR1 is SGHRS and CDR2 is YFSETQ in the germline V gene. The CDR3 sequence is CASSSTSGGPYEQCF. DNA for the CDR3: TGCGCCAGCAGCTCTACTAGCGGGGGGCCCTACGAGCAGTGCTTC. Full variable domain (outside the CDR3, taken from reference TRBV5-1 and TRBJ2-7): KAGVTQTPRYLIKTRGQQVTLSCSPISGHRSVSWYQQTPGQGLQFLFEYFSETQRNKGNFPGRFSGRQFSNSRSEMNVSTLELGDSALYLCASSSTSGGPYEQCFGPGTRLTVT.

The chain links TRBV19 to TRBJ1-2; D unclear. V was shortened by 1 base and J by 8 bases, with 11 bases between the two germline ends. This CDR3 is built from 13 residues. The germline CDR1 and CDR2 sequences are LNHDA and SQIVND (reference sequence). CDR3 residues: CASSIASRLGYTF. The DNA for the CDR3 is TGTGCCAGTAGTATAGCGAGTCGTTTGGGCTACACCTTC.

Comment on this clone: Other nucleotide sequences from this sample produce the same CDR3. The rearrangement uses TRBV19 and TRBJ1-2; tentatively, D is TRBD1 (6 bases). Trimming shortened V by 4 bases and J by 2 bases, and 8 bases separated the two germline ends. The CDR3 extends over 13 amino acids. In germline, CDR1 is LNHDA, CDR2 SQIVND (reference sequence). In DNA, the CDR3 is TGTGCCAGTAGTAGCCAGGGGAACTATGGCTACACCTTC. This gives the protein CASSSQGNYGYTF.

The chain couples TRBV10-3 to TRBJ2-7, with a weak D call TRBD2 (5 bases). In germline, CDR1 is ENHRY, CDR2 SYGVKD. Between the trimmed V and J ends, which lost 3 bases and 12 bases, there was a span of 21 bases. The CDR3 runs 14 residues. For the CDR3, the DNA is TGTGCCATCAGTGATTCGGAGGACGGCAATCCCCCGTACTTC. Translation gives CAISDSEDGNPPYF.

The gene calls are TRBV27 and TRBJ2-7; 8 bases map to TRBD1. This CDR3 is 17 amino acids long. Germline V lookup: CDR1 MNHEY, CDR2 SMNVEV (reference sequence). V was pared by 5 bases and J by 3 bases, with 15 bases of the junction left unmatched. DNA of the CDR3: TGTGCCAGCAGTCTCACCGGGGACAGGCTTGAGGTCTACGAGCAGTACTTC. It specifies CASSLTGDRLEVYEQYF.

The chain joins TRBV6-5 to TRBJ1-5; TRBD1 aligns across 8 bases. The CDR3 runs 14 residues. Germline loops: CDR1 MNHEY, CDR2 SVGAGI. Germline trimming cut 5 bases from V and 3 bases from J; bases unmatched to any gene: 3. The CDR3 protein is CASSQGAANQPQHF. As DNA, the CDR3 is TGTGCCAGCAGTCAGGGGGCCGCCAATCAGCCCCAGCATTTT.

The chain is built from TRBV6-1 and TRBJ2-2, with 7 nucleotides matching TRBD1. Losses at the gene ends were 7 bases for V and 4 bases for J; bases not matched to a gene: 3. The CDR3 runs 13 residues. Germline CDR1 reads MNHNS; CDR2 reads SASEGT. CDR3: CASKDRFTGELFF. CDR3 nucleotide sequence: TGTGCCAGCAAGGACAGGTTCACCGGGGAGCTGTTTTTT.

The chain joins TRBV27 to TRBJ1-2; 7 positions agree with TRBD1. There are 14 residues in the CDR3. Trimming at V came to 5 bases and at J to 3 bases, leaving 6 bases not matched to a gene. Per the germline V gene, CDR1 is MNHEY and CDR2 is SMNVEV (reference sequence). CDR3 in amino acids: CASSLQGPHYGYTF. The CDR3, as DNA: TGTGCCAGCAGTCTACAGGGGCCCCACTATGGCTACACCTTC.

The chain combines TRBV18 with TRBJ1-1; 8 bases line up with TRBD1. The CDR3 length is 13 residues. V was pared by 3 bases and J by 11 bases, with 8 bases of the junction left unmatched. Germline CDR1 is KGHSH and CDR2 is LQKENI. In DNA form, the CDR3 reads TGTGCCAGCTCACCGTCCGAGGGACAGGTGGCTTTCTTT. It yields the protein CASSPSEGQVAFF.

The V call is TRBV5-4, the J call TRBJ1-2; the D is unclear. The germline gives CDR1 SGHNT, CDR2 YYREEE (reference sequence). With 4 bases removed from V and 7 bases from J, the gap between germline ends came to 20 bases. The CDR3 has 15 residues. The CDR3 is CASSPDQVLAGGYTF. CDR3 in DNA: TGTGCCAGCAGCCCGGACCAGGTACTTGCGGGTGGCTACACCTTC. The complete variable domain, with remaining parts taken from reference TRBV5-4 and TRBJ1-2, reads ETGVTQSPTHLIKTRGQQVTLRCSSQSGHNTVSWYQQALGQGPQFIFQYYREEENGRGNFPPRFSGLQFPNYSSELNVNALELDDSALYLCASSPDQVLAGGYTFGSGTRLTVV.

The gene calls are TRBV9 and TRBJ2-6, with D possibly matching TRBD2 (6 bases). In germline, CDR1 is SGDLS, CDR2 YYNGEE. The V end lost 3 bases, the J end lost 4 bases, and 23 bases lay between the germline ends. The CDR3 has 19 residues. This chain's CDR3 is CASSAHLIPRGSGANVLTF. CDR3 in DNA: TGTGCCAGCAGCGCGCATCTAATTCCTCGGGGGTCCGGGGCCAACGTCCTGACTTTC.

This clone was seen a handful of times. The genes are TRBV18 and TRBJ2-1, with 14 bases that match TRBD2. Per the germline V gene, CDR1 is KGHSH and CDR2 is LQKENI. CDR3 size: 15 residues. V lost 3 bases and J lost 7; bases outside the gene matches: 2. The CDR3 DNA follows: TGTGCCAGCTCACCCGGGACTAGCGGGAGAAATGAGCAGTTCTTC. This encodes CASSPGTSGRNEQFF.

V usage is TRBV7-2 and J usage is TRBJ2-7; no clear D gene. The V and J ends lost 1 base and 3 bases respectively, with 7 bases between them. The germline gives CDR1 SGHTA, CDR2 FQGNSA. The CDR3 covers 13 residues. The CDR3 region is CASSLGYHYEQYF. DNA of the CDR3: TGTGCCAGCAGCTTAGGCTATCACTACGAGCAGTACTTC.

The chain combines TRBV5-1 with TRBJ2-3; maybe TRBD2 (5 bases). Germline CDR1 reads SGHRS; CDR2 reads YFSETQ. This CDR3 has 14 residues. With 4 bases removed from V and 3 bases from J, the gap between germline ends came to 12 bases. CDR3 residues: CASSPGSVTDTQYF. The CDR3 DNA reads as TGCGCCAGCAGCCCGGGATCTGTAACAGATACGCAGTATTTT.

The chain combines TRBV19 with TRBJ2-6; the match to TRBD2 covers 11 bases. This CDR3 region has 17 residues. CDR1 LNHDA and CDR2 SQIVND come from the germline V gene (reference sequence). Trimming cost V 7 bases and J 0 bases; bases outside gene matches: 5. CDR3 bases: TGTGCCAGTATCCCGACTAGCGGGATCTCTGGGGCCAACGTCCTGACTTTC. It is translated as CASIPTSGISGANVLTF.

The chain couples TRBV30 to TRBJ2-3; D might be TRBD2 (5 bases). CDR3 length: 16 residues. Trimming stripped 0 bases from V and 0 bases from J, with 13 bases between. Germline V gene sequence: CDR1 GTSNPN, CDR2 SVGIG (reference sequence). For the CDR3, the DNA is TGTGCCTGGAGTGTACGAAGAGGGATCAGCACAGATACGCAGTATTTT. Protein product: CAWSVRRGISTDTQYF.

The J gene is TRBJ1-5, the V gene TRBV6-1; unclear D gene. Germline V lookup: CDR1 MNHNS, CDR2 SASEGT. The V and J ends lost 3 bases and 1 base respectively, with 10 bases between them. The CDR3 sequence is 15 residues long. CDR3 in DNA: TGTGCCAGCAGTGAGGGCACAAGGAGCAATCAGCCCCAGCATTTT. Its protein product is CASSEGTRSNQPQHF.